This T cell receptor beta chain appears in the sequencing data of a study of T-cell memory formation after mild COVID-19. Via MiXCR, TCRdb re-called the 5' RACE reads, giving one row per CDR3 protein. The sample shows around 200,000 distinct CDR3 sequences, 16% of them seen only once. This CDR3 is built from 15 residues. Per the germline V gene, CDR1 is LNHNV and CDR2 is YYDKDF (reference sequence). The V end lost 0 bases, the J end lost 7 bases, and 13 bases lay between the germline ends. The sequenced sample was PBMCs or a T cell subset sorted from them (not recorded which). The receptor's source is an adult woman who had mild COVID-19 (a few samples of this study predate the infection). Cell type and time point are not known. The chain links TRBV15 to TRBJ2-1; D is tentatively TRBD1 or TRBD2 (6 bases each). CDR3 in amino acids: CATSRDGGPRNEQFF. In DNA form, the CDR3 reads TGTGCCACCAGCAGAGATGGGGGGCCGCGTAATGAGCAGTTCTTC.